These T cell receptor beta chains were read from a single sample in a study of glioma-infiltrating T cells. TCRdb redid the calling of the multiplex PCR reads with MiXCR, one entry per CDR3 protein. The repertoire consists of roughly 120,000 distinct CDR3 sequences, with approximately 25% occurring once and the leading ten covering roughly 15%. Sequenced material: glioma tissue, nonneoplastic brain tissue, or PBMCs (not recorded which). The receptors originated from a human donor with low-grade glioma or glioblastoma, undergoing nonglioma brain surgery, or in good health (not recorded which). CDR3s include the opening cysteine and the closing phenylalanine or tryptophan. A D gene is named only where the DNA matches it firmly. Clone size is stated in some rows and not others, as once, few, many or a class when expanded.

CDR3aa: CASSSRRDRNF
CDR3nt: TGTGCCAGCAGTTCGCGACGGGACAGAAACTTC
d_gene: TRBD1
abundance: many
v_gene: TRBV28
j_gene: TRBJ2-7

CDR3aa: CASTGDSLYEQYF
CDR3nt: TGTGCCAGTACTGGAGACAGTCTCTACGAGCAGTACTTC
d_gene: NA
abundance: many
v_gene: TRBV19
j_gene: TRBJ2-7

CDR3aa: CASSIDPKGGEAFF
CDR3nt: TGTGCCAGTAGTATAGACCCGAAAGGGGGCGAAGCTTTCTTT
d_gene: TRBD1
abundance: many
v_gene: TRBV19
j_gene: TRBJ1-1

CDR3aa: CASSRDGRKQYF
CDR3nt: TGTGCCAGCAGCCGGGACGGGCGCAAGCAGTACTTC
d_gene: NA
abundance: NA
v_gene: TRBV3-1
j_gene: TRBJ2-7

CDR3aa: CSAQGSTDQETQYF
CDR3nt: TGCAGCGCCCAAGGATCGACAGACCAAGAGACCCAGTACTTC
d_gene: NA
abundance: many
v_gene: TRBV29-1
j_gene: TRBJ2-5

CDR3aa: CASSRGSGQGDQPQHF
CDR3nt: TGTGCCAGCAGTAGGGGCTCAGGACAGGGGGATCAGCCCCAGCATTTT
d_gene: TRBD1
abundance: many
v_gene: TRBV28
j_gene: TRBJ1-5

CDR3aa: CASGQLGTGDQETQYF
CDR3nt: TGTGCCAGTGGGCAACTCGGGACAGGGGACCAAGAGACCCAGTACTTC
d_gene: TRBD1
abundance: many
v_gene: TRBV19
j_gene: TRBJ2-5

CDR3aa: CASSPGNTEAFF
CDR3nt: TGTGCCAGCAGTCCCGGGAACACTGAAGCTTTCTTT
d_gene: NA
abundance: many
v_gene: TRBV12-3/TRBV12-4
j_gene: TRBJ1-1

CDR3aa: CASSQGPGTMNYEQYF
CDR3nt: TGTGCCAGCAGCCAAGGTCCCGGGACTATGAACTACGAGCAGTACTTC
d_gene: TRBD2
abundance: NA
v_gene: TRBV3-1
j_gene: TRBJ2-7

CDR3aa: CASSSPGDTAKNIQYF
CDR3nt: TGTGCCAGCAGCTCTCCTGGGGATACGGCCAAAAACATTCAGTACTTC
d_gene: NA
abundance: many
v_gene: TRBV7-2
j_gene: TRBJ2-4

CDR3aa: CATSDLTGPQETQYF
CDR3nt: TGTGCCACCAGTGATTTGACGGGACCCCAAGAGACCCAGTACTTC
d_gene: NA
abundance: many
v_gene: TRBV24-1
j_gene: TRBJ2-5

CDR3aa: CASSEMGADEQFF
CDR3nt: TGTGCCAGCAGTGAAATGGGGGCGGATGAGCAGTTCTTC
d_gene: NA
abundance: many
v_gene: TRBV25-1
j_gene: TRBJ2-1

CDR3aa: CASSEISRAPLHF
CDR3nt: TGTGCCAGCAGTGAAATCTCTAGGGCGCCCCTCCACTTT
d_gene: NA
abundance: many
v_gene: TRBV2
j_gene: TRBJ1-6

CDR3aa: CASSYQDATTIYF
CDR3nt: TGTGCCAGCAGTTACCAGGACGCCACAACCATATATTTT
d_gene: NA
abundance: many
v_gene: TRBV6-2/TRBV6-3
j_gene: TRBJ1-3

CDR3aa: CASSFASGSSNEQFF
CDR3nt: TGCGCCAGCAGCTTCGCTAGCGGGAGCTCTAATGAGCAGTTCTTC
d_gene: TRBD2
abundance: few
v_gene: TRBV5-1
j_gene: TRBJ2-1

CDR3aa: CASSPSGSSSDEQYF
CDR3nt: TGTGCCAGCAGCCCTAGCGGTAGTAGCTCCGACGAGCAGTACTTC
d_gene: TRBD2
abundance: many
v_gene: TRBV27
j_gene: TRBJ2-7

CDR3aa: CSASREGYTDTQYF
CDR3nt: TGCAGTGCTAGTAGAGAGGGTTACACAGATACGCAGTATTTT
d_gene: NA
abundance: many
v_gene: TRBV20-1
j_gene: TRBJ2-3

CDR3aa: CSVGVQGEQYF
CDR3nt: TGCAGCGTGGGGGTTCAGGGAGAGCAGTACTTC
d_gene: NA
abundance: NA
v_gene: TRBV29-1
j_gene: TRBJ2-7

CDR3aa: CASSPYRLRNEKLFF
CDR3nt: TGCGCCAGCAGCCCATACAGGCTACGAAATGAAAAACTGTTTTTT
d_gene: NA
abundance: many
v_gene: TRBV4-1
j_gene: TRBJ1-4

CDR3aa: CASDGRANEQYF
CDR3nt: TGTGCCAGCGACGGGAGGGCCAACGAGCAGTACTTC
d_gene: TRBD2
abundance: many
v_gene: TRBV2
j_gene: TRBJ2-7

CDR3aa: CAISEEDRALTYEQYF
CDR3nt: TGTGCCATCAGTGAGGAGGACAGGGCTTTAACCTACGAGCAGTACTTC
d_gene: TRBD1
abundance: NA
v_gene: TRBV10-3
j_gene: TRBJ2-7

CDR3aa: CASSYSRTGSDTQYF
CDR3nt: TGTGCCAGCAGTTACTCAAGGACAGGGTCAGATACGCAGTATTTT
d_gene: TRBD1
abundance: many
v_gene: TRBV6-6
j_gene: TRBJ2-3

CDR3aa: CASSLPAAWGTGELFF
CDR3nt: TGTGCCAGCAGCTTACCCGCAGCCTGGGGAACCGGGGAGCTGTTTTTT
d_gene: NA
abundance: few
v_gene: TRBV11-1
j_gene: TRBJ2-2

CDR3aa: CASSPRTGASADTQYF
CDR3nt: TGTGCCAGCAGCCCCCGGACAGGGGCTTCAGCGGATACGCAGTATTTT
d_gene: TRBD1
abundance: many
v_gene: TRBV7-2
j_gene: TRBJ2-3

CDR3aa: CASSVDRGGGNEQFF
CDR3nt: TGTGCCAGCAGCGTTGACAGGGGAGGTGGCAATGAGCAGTTCTTC
d_gene: TRBD1
abundance: many
v_gene: TRBV7-9
j_gene: TRBJ2-1

CDR3aa: CASRSSYNEQFF
CDR3nt: TGTGCCAGCCGGAGTTCCTACAATGAGCAGTTCTTC
d_gene: NA
abundance: many
v_gene: TRBV28
j_gene: TRBJ2-1

CDR3aa: CACLGPTEAFF
CDR3nt: TGTGCCTGCCTAGGACCAACTGAAGCTTTCTTT
d_gene: NA
abundance: NA
v_gene: TRBV30
j_gene: TRBJ1-1

CDR3aa: CSVSVSGANVLTF
CDR3nt: TGCAGCGTATCGGTTTCTGGGGCCAACGTCCTGACTTTC
d_gene: NA
abundance: NA
v_gene: TRBV29-1
j_gene: TRBJ2-6

CDR3aa: CASSLAGTSGSPYEQYF
CDR3nt: TGTGCCAGCAGCTTAGCTGGGACTAGCGGGAGTCCCTACGAGCAGTACTTC
d_gene: TRBD2
abundance: many
v_gene: TRBV7-2
j_gene: TRBJ2-7

CDR3aa: CASTVIEGRGQETQYF
CDR3nt: TGTGCCAGCACAGTCATAGAGGGTCGCGGACAAGAGACCCAGTACTTC
d_gene: NA
abundance: many
v_gene: TRBV6-1
j_gene: TRBJ2-5

CDR3aa: CATPPSTDTQYF
CDR3nt: TGTGCCACCCCACCAAGCACAGATACGCAGTATTTT
d_gene: NA
abundance: many
v_gene: TRBV7-9
j_gene: TRBJ2-3

CDR3aa: CASSRPPTDTQYF
CDR3nt: TGTGCCAGCAGCCGGCCCCCCACAGATACGCAGTATTTT
d_gene: NA
abundance: few
v_gene: TRBV5-4
j_gene: TRBJ2-3

CDR3aa: CASSEARQENSPLHF
CDR3nt: TGTGCCAGCAGTGAAGCCAGACAGGAGAATTCACCCCTCCACTTT
d_gene: NA
abundance: many
v_gene: TRBV2
j_gene: TRBJ1-6

CDR3aa: CASSFVTGGHDNEQFF
CDR3nt: TGTGCCAGCAGTTTTGTGACAGGGGGCCATGACAATGAGCAGTTCTTC
d_gene: TRBD1
abundance: many
v_gene: TRBV27
j_gene: TRBJ2-1

CDR3aa: CASRGGQIDYGYTF
CDR3nt: TGTGCCAGCAGGGGAGGACAGATCGACTATGGCTACACCTTC
d_gene: NA
abundance: medium-sized
v_gene: TRBV6-1
j_gene: TRBJ1-2